One T cell receptor beta chain is described in this entry. The CDR3 has 14 amino acids. J was trimmed by 7 bases and V by 2 bases; bases with no gene match: 8. Germline V gene data show CDR1 as MNHEY and CDR2 as SMNVEV (reference sequence). This entry belongs to a study of early T cells in non-severe SARS-CoV-2 infection. Unique molecular identifiers (one per individual cDNA molecule) were attached. TCRdb re-called the 5' RACE reads through MiXCR, storing one row per CDR3 protein. This sample yields some 52,000 distinct CDR3 sequences, of which 7% to 9% are seen a single time; about a tenth belongs to the top ten.

V and J are TRBV27 and TRBJ2-7; 7 nucleotides align to TRBD2. The TCR comes from an adult who was a healthcare worker with PCR-confirmed SARS-CoV-2 infection or an uninfected control (not recorded which). Sequences were obtained from whole blood. The CDR3, as DNA: TGTGCCAGCAGTTTACCTTCGGGGGGAGGGGAGCAGTACTTC. This sequence encodes CASSLPSGGGEQYF.